The sequence of this T cell receptor beta chain was determined in a study of blood T cell repertoires in COVID-19 (dated by TCRdb to about 2020). About the investigation overall: Samples from collaborators originated in the United States, Italy and Spain and spanned both the acute and convalescent phases of COVID-19. The prospective study material was composed of cDNA or gDNA derived from T cells, B-cell-depleted T cells, or PBMCs. Deeply sampled blood TCRbeta repertoires from subjects exposed to, actively infected with, or recovered from COVID-19 were included in the dataset. The repertoires were made available in a free public database intended to serve as a resource for research on the immune response to SARS-CoV-2. The samples were drawn from two sources: the first 160 participants of the ongoing ImmuneRACE study, and fewer than 1,500 subjects contributed by 6 global collaborators. Nearly every sample came with metadata listing a de-identified subject ID, COVID-19 status, age in years and sex. Where HLA class I and class II types were available, the types were taken from metadata supplied by the sample provider, not from assay-based typing.

This clone came up a few times. Its antigen remains undetermined. No base quality information exists; no much larger clone differs at one position. TCRbeta CDR3 regions were amplified from genomic DNA by means of the immunoSEQ Assay, a bias-controlled multiplex PCR. The authors' analysis ran thus. Nucleated cell counts per sample were estimated from amplification of reference gene primers within the assay. To quantify the absolute abundance of each unique TCRbeta CDR3 rearrangement, sequence reads were collapsed and filtered. For each sample, productive Simpson clonality was calculated as the square root of Simpson's diversity index over productive rearrangements. Held by TCRdb, this immuneACCESS table contains in-frame sequences only and omits some clones. Under half of the omission traces to an unresolved V gene where checked; the cause of the rest is unknown. V, J and clone size are taken as reported in that table, and D and trimming were inferred from the DNA itself. This sample gives around 84,000 clones in total; around 80% of them show up just once. In total, the top ten clones hold around 13% of the sample.

General findings and caveats noted by the study authors: The amount of clinical and demographic metadata varied by source and participant and was provided uncurated.

Collaborating institutions collected whole blood in K2EDTA tubes following their own protocols. Collaborator samples were shipped for TCRbeta analysis as frozen whole blood, isolated PBMCs, or DNA extracted from either sample type. Per the germline V gene (reference sequence), SEHNR is the CDR1 and FQNEAQ is the CDR2. Measured from the cysteine to the phenylalanine, the CDR3 is 14 residues long. The entry retains the CDR3 DNA only, 42 bases that are in frame from base 1. Ends trimmed: V by 5 bases, J by 6 bases; bases unmatched to a gene: 6. The sequence came from a middle-aged woman with active or convalescent COVID-19. The chain uses TRBV7-9 and TRBJ2-1; TRBD2 matches 8 bases in the middle. Sequenced material: peripheral blood. The CDR3 region reads CASSPGGGINEQFF. Here is the DNA: TGTGCCAGCAGCCCCGGGGGGGGCATCAATGAGCAGTTCTTC.